These 22 T cell receptor beta chains came from one sample sequenced in a study of cytomegalovirus exposure and HLA in healthy donors (dated by TCRdb to 2015 to 2018). The receptor library was made with the immunoSEQ multiplex PCR assay. A mixture of 60 forward primers for TCR Vbeta segments and 13 reverse primers for TCR Jbeta segments was used in the multiplex PCR. The table was pulled from immuneACCESS by TCRdb, which kept in-frame rearrangements only. Such tables lose some clones; where checked, under half of the loss comes from unresolved V genes, and the rest has no known cause. For this sample there are 150,000 to 200,000 clones; 80% to 90% appear just once. Under 1.5% of the sample comes from the top ten. What was sequenced was PBMCs. The receptors shown here come from a girl aged 2-15 years in good health and CMV-seropositive.

The chain uses TRBV30 and TRBJ2-7; TRBD2 aligns across 7 bases. This CDR3 has 16 amino acids. The germline CDR1 and CDR2 sequences are GTSNPN and SVGIG (reference sequence). V dropped 0 bases and J dropped 1; count of bases not matched to a gene: 9. CDR3 amino acids: CAWSVGTTINSYEQYF. Written as DNA, the CDR3 is TGTGCCTGGAGTGTCGGGACTACGATTAATTCCTACGAGCAGTACTTC.

The rearrangement uses TRBV7-3 and TRBJ1-6, with D unresolved. The CDR3 covers 15 residues. Germline loops: CDR1 SGHTA, CDR2 FQGTGA. Trimming shortened V by 2 bases and J by 4 bases, and 9 bases separated the two germline ends. The CDR3 DNA reads as TGTGCCAGCAGCTTACTATCCTTTTATAATTCACCCCTCCACTTT. Translating gives CASSLLSFYNSPLHF.

The rearrangement joins TRBV9 to TRBJ1-1, with no clear D. This CDR3 contains 14 residues. Between the trimmed V and J ends, which lost 4 bases and 0 bases, there was a span of 10 bases. Germline lookup yields CDR1 SGDLS and CDR2 YYNGEE. CDR3 sequence reads: CASSPIPMNTEAFF. The DNA of the CDR3 is TGTGCCAGCAGCCCCATTCCCATGAACACTGAAGCTTTCTTT. Complete variable domain (other parts from reference TRBV9 and TRBJ1-1): DSGVTQTPKHLITATGQRVTLRCSPRSGDLSVYWYQQSLDQGLQFLIQYYNGEERAKGNILERFSAQQFPDLHSELNLSSLELGDSALYFCASSPIPMNTEAFFGQGTRLTVV.

V usage is TRBV29-1 and J usage is TRBJ1-1, with 10 bases that match TRBD1. Losses at the gene ends were 7 bases for V and 1 base for J; bases not matched to a gene: 0. The CDR3 contains 12 residues. From germline, CDR1 is SQVTM and CDR2 ANQGSEA. CDR3 sequence: CSGQGANTEAFF. CDR3 bases: TGCAGCGGACAGGGGGCGAACACTGAAGCTTTCTTT.

This clone has more than one count but fewer than ten. The chain links TRBV30 to TRBJ2-3, with a weak D call TRBD1 (5 bases). The ends were cut back, 3 bases at V and 2 bases at J, with 12 bases in the middle. The V gene's germline CDR1 is GTSNPN and CDR2 SVGIG (reference sequence). The CDR3 is 14 residues long. CDR3 bases: TGTGCCTGGAGCGGACAAGGAGACACAGATACGCAGTATTTT. This encodes CAWSGQGDTDTQYF.

The genes are TRBV5-1 and TRBJ1-1; D perhaps matches TRBD1 (6 bases). CDR1 and CDR2 (germline): SGHRS, YFSETQ. The CDR3 runs 13 residues. Between the trimmed V and J ends, which lost 4 bases and 8 bases, there was a span of 15 bases. This chain's CDR3 is CASSLRDTGEAFF. Written as DNA, the CDR3 is TGCGCCAGCAGCCTCCGGGACACGGGAGAAGCTTTCTTT.

This chain uses TRBV13 with TRBJ2-1; D is perhaps TRBD1 (6 bases). Trimming stripped 5 bases from V and 9 bases from J, with 11 bases between. This CDR3 is built from 12 residues. Germline V gene data show CDR1 as PRHDT and CDR2 as FYEKMQ (reference sequence). CDR3 DNA: TGTGCCAGCAGCCACAGGGATTCTGAGCAGTTCTTC. It is translated as CASSHRDSEQFF.

This clone has a handful of counts. The V gene is TRBV4-1, the J gene TRBJ1-2; the match to TRBD1 covers 7 bases. The CDR3 has 14 amino acids. Germline CDR1 reads MGHRA; CDR2 reads YSYEKL. The ends lost 4 bases at V and 8 bases at J; junction bases unmatched: 10. The CDR3 spells CASSRTTGDSGYTF. CDR3 DNA: TGCGCCAGCAGCCGGACAACAGGGGATTCAGGCTACACCTTC.

This chain links TRBV19 with TRBJ1-1; no firm D call. The CDR3 has 15 amino acids. Per germline, CDR1 LNHDA and CDR2 SQIVND (reference sequence). The ends were cut back, 7 bases at V and 1 base at J, with 16 bases in the middle. Written as DNA, the CDR3 is TGTGCCAGTAAAATGGTTGGCTCTCCGAACACTGAAGCTTTCTTT. This translates into CASKMVGSPNTEAFF.

The chain uses TRBV10-3 and TRBJ1-2; D not resolved. Germline CDR1 reads ENHRY; CDR2 reads SYGVKD. The V end lost 6 bases, the J end lost 4 bases, and 12 bases lay between the germline ends. The CDR3 has 13 amino acids. CDR3 nucleotide sequence: TGTGCCATCAGCGGAGCCAGCATCTATGGCTACACCTTC. It encodes CAISGASIYGYTF.

The chain is built from TRBV7-9 and TRBJ2-2; maybe TRBD2 (6 bases). The CDR3 spans 15 residues. Germline CDR1 reads SEHNR; CDR2 reads FQNEAQ (reference sequence). V was clipped by 2 bases and J by 6 bases, with 13 bases between them. The CDR3 DNA is TGTGCCAGCAGCTTAACCAGGAGCGGGCCCGGGGAGCTGTTTTTT. Residues: CASSLTRSGPGELFF.

The gene calls are TRBV29-1 and TRBJ1-2, with TRBD1 matching 9 bases. V was pared by 5 bases and J by 2 bases, with 3 bases of the junction left unmatched. Germline V CDR1 and CDR2: SQVTM, ANQGSEA. The CDR3 covers 13 residues. The CDR3: CSVPGTGNYGYTF. The CDR3, as DNA: TGCAGCGTTCCCGGGACAGGGAACTATGGCTACACCTTC.

The V call is TRBV14, the J call TRBJ2-6; D is unclear. This CDR3 spans 16 amino acids. The V gene lost 4 bases and the J gene lost 4 bases, with 14 bases spanning the gap. The germline V gene has CDR1 SGHDN and CDR2 FVKESK. CDR3 DNA sequence: TGTGCCAGCAGCCCCTATCCGGTTCGCGGGGCCAACGTCCTGACTTTC. Translated, it gives CASSPYPVRGANVLTF.

The CDR3 reads CAWRNLAGGEQFF. For the CDR3, the DNA is TGTGCCTGGAGGAATCTAGCGGGAGGTGAGCAGTTCTTC. The V and J genes are TRBV30 and TRBJ2-1; TRBD2 aligns across 11 bases. The CDR3 totals 13 residues. V gave up 3 bases and J gave up 9 bases; unmatched junction bases: 4. Germline CDR1 and CDR2: GTSNPN and SVGIG (reference sequence).

Worth noting for this clone: At the DNA level, this CDR3 is encoded by other sequences in the same sample as well. CDR3: CASSQDALAGAFSSTDTQYF. The CDR3 bases are TGTGCCAGCAGCCAAGACGCGCTAGCGGGGGCCTTCTCTAGCACAGATACGCAGTATTTT. The chain carries TRBV4-2 and TRBJ2-3, with TRBD2 matching over 10 bases. Germline CDR1 LGHNA, CDR2 YNFKEQ. This CDR3 is built from 20 residues. V shed 0 bases, J shed 0 bases, and the junction held 12 bases outside the gene matches.

The chain carries TRBV28 and TRBJ1-5; D is possibly TRBD1 (5 bases). The CDR3 contains 16 residues. CDR1 is MDHEN, CDR2 SYDVKM, per germline. V lost 5 bases and J lost 6, with 20 bases in between. This CDR3 is CASSPSRGGRGQPQHF. The CDR3 DNA reads as TGTGCCAGCAGTCCTTCTCGGGGCGGGAGGGGTCAGCCCCAGCATTTT.

The genes are TRBV19 and TRBJ1-2; 7 bases match TRBD1. CDR3 length: 14 amino acids. The ends lost 7 bases at V and 1 base at J; junction bases unmatched: 6. Germline V gene lookup returns CDR1 LNHDA and CDR2 SQIVND (reference sequence). The CDR3 reads CASNWGQSNYGYTF. For the CDR3, the DNA is TGTGCCAGTAATTGGGGACAGAGTAACTATGGCTACACCTTC.

The chain couples TRBV6-1 to TRBJ1-4; the D gene is possibly TRBD1 (6 bases). This CDR3 comprises 14 residues. Trimming pared 6 bases from V and 5 bases from J, leaving 13 bases between. Per germline, CDR1 MNHNS and CDR2 SASEGT. The CDR3 reads CASRPGQRNEKLFF. The CDR3 DNA is TGTGCCAGCAGACCCGGACAGAGAAATGAAAAACTGTTTTTT.

This chain connects TRBV6-1 to TRBJ2-1, with 7 bases that match TRBD1. Germline CDR1 reads MNHNS; CDR2 reads SASEGT. The CDR3 loop spans 15 amino acids. V lost 3 bases, J lost 6 bases, and 8 bases stayed unmatched. CDR3 loop: CASSETGSHVNEQFF. The CDR3 region has the DNA TGTGCCAGCAGTGAGACAGGGAGCCATGTCAATGAGCAGTTCTTC.

The chain has TRBV30 and TRBJ1-2, with D possibly being TRBD1 (6 bases). From germline, CDR1 is GTSNPN and CDR2 SVGIG (reference sequence). CDR3 length equals 16 residues. The V and J ends lost 2 bases and 7 bases respectively, with 23 bases between them. CDR3 DNA sequence: TGTGCCTGGAGTCTTACTGACCTTAAGGGGGTGGTTGGCTACACCTTC. Protein: CAWSLTDLKGVVGYTF.

The CDR3 protein is CASGNRDKLYEQYF. The CDR3 DNA follows: TGTGCCAGTGGGAACCGGGACAAATTATACGAGCAGTACTTC. This chain links TRBV19 with TRBJ2-7; D might be TRBD1 (6 bases). V was clipped by 8 bases and J by 4 bases, with 18 bases between them. Germline values: CDR1 LNHDA, CDR2 SQIVND (reference sequence). There are 14 residues in the CDR3. The variable domain in full, with the rest retrieved from reference TRBV19 and TRBJ2-7, is DGGITQSPKYLFRKEGQNVTLSCEQNLNHDAMYWYRQDPGQGLRLIYYSQIVNDFQKGDIAEGYSVSREKKESFPLTVTSAQKNPTAFYLCASGNRDKLYEQYFGPGTRLTVT.

CDR3 coding DNA: TGTGCCAGCAGCCAGGGGAATTCACCCCTCCACTTT. Residues: CASSQGNSPLHF. The chain joins TRBV6-5 to TRBJ1-6; tentative D call: TRBD1 (6 bases). The germline V and J ends were trimmed by 6 bases and 7 bases, with 7 bases remaining between them. The germline V gene has CDR1 MNHEY and CDR2 SVGAGI. The CDR3 sequence is 12 residues long.